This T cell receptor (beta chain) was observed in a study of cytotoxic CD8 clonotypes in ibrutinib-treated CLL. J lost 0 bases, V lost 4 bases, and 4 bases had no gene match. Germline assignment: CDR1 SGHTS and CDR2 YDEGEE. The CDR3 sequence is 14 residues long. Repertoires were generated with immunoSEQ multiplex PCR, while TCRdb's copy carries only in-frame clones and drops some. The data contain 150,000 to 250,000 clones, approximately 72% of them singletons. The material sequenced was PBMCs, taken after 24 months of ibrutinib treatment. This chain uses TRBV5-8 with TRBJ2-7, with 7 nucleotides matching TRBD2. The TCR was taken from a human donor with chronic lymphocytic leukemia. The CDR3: CASSSGDYSYEQYF. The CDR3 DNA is TGTGCCAGCAGCAGTGGGGACTACTCCTACGAGCAGTACTTC.